This TCR beta chain was found in a study of T cell responses to AZD1222 COVID-19 vaccine. Broader study findings: Baseline seropositivity occurred in only 5 to 7 AZD1222 recipients.

This CDR3 region has 14 residues. V lost 6 bases and J lost 4; bases outside the gene matches: 6. Germline CDR1 and CDR2: SNHLY and FYNNEI. Profiled with immunoSEQ multiplex PCR; TCRdb holds only in-frame clones, not every one. There are around 44,000 clones in the sample; around 86% occur only once, and 6.5% to 8.5% lies in the top ten. On this clone itself: Its antigen remains unknown.

This TCR was sampled from an adult who received the AZD1222 COVID-19 vaccine. The input for sequencing was peripheral blood, taken 28 days after the second AZD1222 dose. V and J are TRBV2 and TRBJ2-5, with 9 bases fitting TRBD1. CDR3 DNA: TGTGCCAGCAGGAAGGACAGGGGAGGAGAGACCCAGTACTTC. It translates to CASRKDRGGETQYF.